This T cell receptor beta chain was identified during a study of blood T cell repertoires in COVID-19. Turning to the study itself: Nucleic acid was either cDNA or gDNA, and it came from T cells, B-cell-depleted T cells, or PBMCs.

Germline V gene lookup returns CDR1 MDHEN and CDR2 SYDVKM. The CDR3 is made up of 18 amino acids. V shed 1 base, J shed 2 bases, and the junction held 10 bases outside the gene matches. Method: immunoSEQ multiplex PCR; TCRdb's copy keeps in-frame clones and lacks some. The table has under 150,000 clones, 84% seen once; the top ten hold over 7.5%. This clone appeared once. The source of this sequence is a woman of 80 years or more in a cohort sampled during active or convalescent COVID-19. The sequencing input was peripheral blood. The J gene is TRBJ1-3, the V gene TRBV28; 8 bases fit TRBD1. This CDR3 reads CASSLYLGQGIAGNTIYF. The CDR3 DNA sequence: TGTGCCAGCAGTTTATATCTCGGACAGGGAATAGCTGGAAACACCATATATTTT.